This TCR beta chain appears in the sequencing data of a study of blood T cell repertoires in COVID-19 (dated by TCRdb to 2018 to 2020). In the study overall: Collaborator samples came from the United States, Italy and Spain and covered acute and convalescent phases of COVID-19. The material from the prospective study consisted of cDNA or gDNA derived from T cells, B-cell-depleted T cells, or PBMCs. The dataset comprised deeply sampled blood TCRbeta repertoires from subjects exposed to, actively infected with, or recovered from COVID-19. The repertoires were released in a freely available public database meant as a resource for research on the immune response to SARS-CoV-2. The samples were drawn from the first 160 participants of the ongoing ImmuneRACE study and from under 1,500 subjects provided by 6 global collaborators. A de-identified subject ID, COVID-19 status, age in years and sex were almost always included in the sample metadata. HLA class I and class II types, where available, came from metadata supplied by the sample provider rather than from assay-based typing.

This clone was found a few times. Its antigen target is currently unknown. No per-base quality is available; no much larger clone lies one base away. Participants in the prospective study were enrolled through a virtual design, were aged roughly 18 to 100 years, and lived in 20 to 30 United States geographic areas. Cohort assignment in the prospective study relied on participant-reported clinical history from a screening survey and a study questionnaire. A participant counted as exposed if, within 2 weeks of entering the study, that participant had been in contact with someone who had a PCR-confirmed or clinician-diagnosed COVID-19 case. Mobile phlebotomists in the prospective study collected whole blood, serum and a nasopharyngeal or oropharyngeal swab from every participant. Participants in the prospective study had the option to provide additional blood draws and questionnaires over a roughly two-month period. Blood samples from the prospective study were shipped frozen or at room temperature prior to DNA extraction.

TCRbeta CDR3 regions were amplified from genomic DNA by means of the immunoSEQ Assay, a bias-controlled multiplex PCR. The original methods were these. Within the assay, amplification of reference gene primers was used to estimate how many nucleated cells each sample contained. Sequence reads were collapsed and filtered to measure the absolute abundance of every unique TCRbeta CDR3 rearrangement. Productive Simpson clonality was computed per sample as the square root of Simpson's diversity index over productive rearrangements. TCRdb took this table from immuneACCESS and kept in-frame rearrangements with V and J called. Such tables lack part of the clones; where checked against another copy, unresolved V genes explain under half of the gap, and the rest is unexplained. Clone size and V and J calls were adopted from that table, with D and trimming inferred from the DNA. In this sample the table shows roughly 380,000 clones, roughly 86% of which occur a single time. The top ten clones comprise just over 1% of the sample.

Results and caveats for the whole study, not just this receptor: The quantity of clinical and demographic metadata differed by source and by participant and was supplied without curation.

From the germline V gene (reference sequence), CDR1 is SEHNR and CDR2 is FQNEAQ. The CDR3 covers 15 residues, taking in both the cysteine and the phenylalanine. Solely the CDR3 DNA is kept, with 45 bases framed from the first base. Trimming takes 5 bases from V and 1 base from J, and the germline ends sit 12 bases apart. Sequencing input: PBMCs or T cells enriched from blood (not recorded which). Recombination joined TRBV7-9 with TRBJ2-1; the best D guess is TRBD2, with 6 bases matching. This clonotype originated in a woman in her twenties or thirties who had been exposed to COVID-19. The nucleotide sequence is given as TGTGCCAGCAGCCCTAGCGAGGGGTCCTACAATGAGCAGTTCTTC. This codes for CASSPSEGSYNEQFF.